This T cell receptor beta chain emerged from a study of shared clonotypes between healthy human individuals. Study-wide background: Each donor's CD8 memory used one plate, CD8 naive two, each CD4 subset three.

V was clipped by 4 bases and J by 8 bases, with 15 bases between them. This CDR3 is built from 13 residues. CDR1 is SGDLS, CDR2 YYNGEE, per germline. CD4+ cells were split into CD45RA+ naive and CD45RA-negative memory subsets. Each cell subset's genomic DNA was divided evenly among several immunoSEQ plates. Sequencing used immunoSEQ multiplex PCR; TCRdb keeps in-frame clones, though not all of them. The sample lists 1.4 million to 1.5 million clones, roughly 96% occurring once. Sequences were obtained from naive CD4+ T cells sorted from blood. Subset noted: CD45RA+ positively selected. The V and J genes are TRBV9 and TRBJ1-2; the D gene is possibly TRBD1 (5 bases). The receptor comes from a man aged 25-40 years in good health. CDR3 nucleotide sequence: TGTGCCAGCAGCCCAACAGGCCTTGAGGGCTACACCTTC. Translating gives CASSPTGLEGYTF.